This T cell receptor beta chain is from a study of blood T cell repertoires in COVID-19 (dated by TCRdb to 2020 to 2021). For the wider study: The collaborator samples originated in the United States, Italy and Spain and spanned the acute and convalescent phases of COVID-19. The sample metadata nearly always contained a de-identified subject ID, COVID-19 status, age in years and sex. Where available, HLA class I and class II types were taken from metadata supplied by the sample provider and were not determined by assay-based typing. The samples were drawn from two sources: the first 160 participants of the ongoing ImmuneRACE study, and 950 to 1,500 subjects contributed by 6 global collaborators. The prospective study material was composed of cDNA or gDNA derived from T cells, B-cell-depleted T cells, or PBMCs. The dataset comprised deeply sampled blood TCRbeta repertoires from subjects exposed to, actively infected with, or recovered from COVID-19. The repertoires were released in a freely available public database intended as a resource for research on the immune response to SARS-CoV-2. Here is what the overall study found, with its caveats: The amount of clinical and demographic metadata varied by source and participant and was provided uncurated.

TCRbeta CDR3 regions were amplified from genomic DNA by means of the immunoSEQ Assay, a bias-controlled multiplex PCR. Regarding the original processing steps: Within the assay, amplification of reference gene primers was used to estimate how many nucleated cells each sample contained. To quantify the absolute abundance of each unique TCRbeta CDR3 rearrangement, sequence reads were collapsed and filtered. For each sample, productive Simpson clonality was calculated as the square root of Simpson's diversity index over productive rearrangements. As stored in TCRdb, this immuneACCESS dataset retains in-frame rearrangements with V and J assigned. A fraction of the clones does not appear; measured against another copy, unresolved V genes explain less than half of the discrepancy, and the remainder lacks a known reason. From that table come the V and J calls and clone size; the DNA was used to work out D and trimming. Within this sample are about 390,000 clones, with about 83% of them counted one time only. The ten largest clones capture roughly 9.4% of the sample.

Notes on this clone: There is no known antigen for this receptor. Per-nucleotide qualities are absent, and no much larger clonotype sits a single base away.

Participants in the prospective study were aged roughly 18 to 100 years, lived in some 24 United States geographic areas, and enrolled through a virtual design. To assign participants to cohorts, the prospective study relied on clinical history that participants themselves reported in a screening survey and a study questionnaire. ImmuneRACE Cohort 3 recovered participants were defined by two consecutive negative NP/OP PCR tests, healthcare professional clearance, or symptom resolution. Each participant in the prospective study had whole blood, serum and a nasopharyngeal or oropharyngeal swab collected by mobile phlebotomists. Participants in the prospective study had the option to provide additional blood draws and questionnaires over a 2-month period. Before DNA extraction, prospective study blood samples were shipped either frozen or at room temperature. The CDR3 numbers 12 residues from cysteine through phenylalanine. Just CDR3 DNA is preserved here, 36 bases in frame from base 1.

This receptor was taken from a woman in her 50s who had recovered from COVID-19. The rearrangement combines TRBV21-1 with TRBJ1-5. TRBV21-1 represents a pseudogene. Sequencing was performed on PBMCs or T cells enriched from blood (not recorded which). The DNA reads as follows: TGTGCCAGCAACGACGGAGATCAGCCCCAGCATTTT. It codes for CASNDGDQPQHF.